The entry below describes one TCR beta chain. Its cognate antigen is unknown. V shed 5 bases, J shed 1 base, and the junction held 2 bases outside the gene matches. The V gene's germline CDR1 is DFQATT and CDR2 SNEGSKA (reference sequence). There are 14 residues in the CDR3. The data originate from a study of blood T cells in healthy people across ages. A J-beta primer mix and a sample-barcoded 5' primer were used in a second PCR of about 7 to 12 cycles. TCRdb redid the calling of the 5' RACE reads with MiXCR, one entry per CDR3 protein. The table lists about 1 million distinct CDR3 sequences, almost 25% of them singletons. General observations from the study: The diversity estimates, figures obtained from one million T cells, were considered underestimates.

Donor samples were obtained from healthy Caucasian individuals from Russia, aged about 6 to 100. Isolation of PBMCs gave at least 7 million cells per sample. These data also formed part of another study, on T cells of mothers and their children. That publication notes: Over 8 million TCR beta CDR3 reads were obtained from each mother, and about 3 million from each child.

This sequence was found in a girl aged 2 to 10 in good health. The specimen was blood. V and J are TRBV20-1 and TRBJ2-1, with TRBD2 matching over 10 bases. CDR3 in DNA: TGCAGTGCTCAACTAGCGGGATCCTACAATGAGCAGTTCTTC. Translation gives CSAQLAGSYNEQFF.